The entry below describes one T cell receptor (beta chain). This sample was included in a study of blood T cell repertoires in COVID-19. Study-level information: There were acute and convalescent COVID-19 samples, and they came from the United States, Italy and Spain. Sample material is recorded as cDNA or gDNA derived from T cells, B-cell-depleted T cells, or PBMCs.

Trimming took 2 bases from V and 2 from J; bases not matched to a gene: 3. The CDR3 has 14 residues. The germline V gene has CDR1 SGHRS and CDR2 YFSETQ. In the study's own analysis: Estimates of nucleated cell counts were drawn from the amplification of reference gene primers. Libraries were prepared by immunoSEQ multiplex PCR; TCRdb keeps only in-frame clonotypes and omits some of them. Clone size and the V and J calls come from that table; the DNA yielded D and trimming. This sample has about 140,000 clones, with around 90% found just once. This TCR was sampled from a human donor in a cohort sampled during active COVID-19. Sequences were obtained from peripheral blood. The chain combines TRBV5-1 with TRBJ1-2; TRBD1 matches at 7 bases. Here the CDR3 DNA reads TGCGCCAGCAGCTTCCAGGGACAGAACTATGGCTACACCTTC. It specifies CASSFQGQNYGYTF.